This TCR beta chain was captured by sequencing in a study of tumor-infiltrating lymphocytes in primary liver carcinoma. Study results and caveats: Tumor region pairs overlapped more than did tumor-adjacent and tumor-blood pairs. A small share of top clones, only about 7.5-25%, was found in all five tumor regions.

Investigators took RNA and DNA out together from roughly 21-30 mg of unsorted bulk tissue. The CDR3 loop spans 13 amino acids. V lost 5 bases and J 4 bases, leaving 12 bases between the germline ends. Germline assignment: CDR1 SEHNR and CDR2 FQNEAQ (reference sequence). The authors made TCR beta cDNA from about 500 ng total RNA with a constant-region primer. Library construction for TCR beta comprised three nested multiplex PCR rounds performed with slightly modified ARM-PCR. Rounds one and two of PCR, each of 9 to 11 cycles, were primed with TRBV1-TRBV30 forward primers and a C-beta reverse primer. MiXCR, applied by TCRdb to the multiplex PCR reads, yields one record per CDR3 protein. The sample records fewer than 75,000 distinct CDR3 sequences, over 65% being singletons. As concerns this clonotype: Its target is unknown. This may come from a read error, since a much larger clone is one base off. Lacking the conserved final phenylalanine or tryptophan, this CDR3 likely reflects a read error.

The chain recombines TRBV7-9 with TRBJ2-7; tentative D call: TRBD2 (6 bases). This TCR was sampled from a man aged 35 to 55 with primary liver carcinoma and hepatitis B virus infection. What was sequenced was liver tumor tissue from sampling region 2. Subset noted: tumor region T2, inferior pole. CDR3: CASSPQAGYEQYL. CDR3 bases: TGTGCCAGCAGCCCCCAGGCGGGATACGAGCAGTACTTA.